The next 11 T cell receptor beta chains were all read from a single sample in a study of T-cell memory formation after mild COVID-19. In TCRdb, the 5' RACE reads were re-called with MiXCR into one record per CDR3 protein. Among over 130,000 distinct CDR3 sequences listed, more than 13% were seen once. The specimen sequenced was PBMCs or a T cell subset sorted from them (not recorded which). These receptors came from an adult woman who had mild COVID-19 (a few samples of this study predate the infection). Cell type and time point are not known.

This clonotype appeared a few times. The chain links TRBV7-9 to TRBJ2-7; either TRBD1 or TRBD2 may fit D (5 bases each). V was cut by 4 bases and J by 0 bases, with 13 bases left in between. CDR1 is SEHNR, CDR2 FQNEAQ, per germline (reference sequence). This CDR3 is built from 15 residues. CDR3 DNA sequence: TGTGCCAGCAGCTCGACGGGGCCTAGCTCCTACGAGCAGTACTTC. Protein product: CASSSTGPSSYEQYF.

The J gene is TRBJ1-5, the V gene TRBV19; 7 nucleotides match TRBD1. With 7 bases clipped from V and 4 bases from J, the junction kept 7 bases outside the gene matches. There are 14 residues in the CDR3. Germline-derived CDR1 and CDR2 are LNHDA and SQIVND (reference sequence). CDR3 bases: TGTGCCAGTATGGGGCAGGGGGGTAATCAGCCCCAGCATTTT. Translating gives CASMGQGGNQPQHF. Variable domain in full (rest from reference TRBV19 and TRBJ1-5): DGGITQSPKYLFRKEGQNVTLSCEQNLNHDAMYWYRQDPGQGLRLIYYSQIVNDFQKGDIAEGYSVSREKKESFPLTVTSAQKNPTAFYLCASMGQGGNQPQHFGDGTRLSIL.

This clonotype has only a few counts. The chain couples TRBV7-8 to TRBJ2-3; 10 positions agree with TRBD2. Germline V gene lookup returns CDR1 SGHVS and CDR2 FQNEAQ. This CDR3 spans 15 amino acids. Losses at the gene ends were 6 bases for V and 6 bases for J; bases not matched to a gene: 9. In DNA form, the CDR3 reads TGTGCCAGCAGGGGCTGGAGCGGGGGGGATGATACGCAGTATTTT. Translating gives CASRGWSGGDDTQYF.

This clonotype was recorded a few times. The chain joins TRBV6-5 to TRBJ2-1; tentatively, D is TRBD2 (5 bases). The ends were cut back, 0 bases at V and 9 bases at J, with 9 bases in the middle. The CDR3 length is 13 residues. The germline CDR1 and CDR2 sequences are MNHEY and SVGAGI. Here the CDR3 DNA reads TGTGCCAGCAGTTACTCGATTGGGAGTGAGCAGTTCTTC. This codes for CASSYSIGSEQFF.

The genes are TRBV4-3 and TRBJ2-7; perhaps TRBD1 as D (6 bases). In germline, CDR1 is LGHNA, CDR2 YSLEER. Trimming took 0 bases from V and 3 from J, leaving 12 bases between them. This CDR3 contains 15 residues. The CDR3 region is CASSQETGTNYEQYF. The DNA for the CDR3 is TGCGCCAGCAGCCAAGAGACAGGCACGAACTACGAGCAGTACTTC.

This clonotype showed up just a few times. The rearrangement links TRBV9 to TRBJ2-7; D tentatively reads TRBD1 or TRBD2 (7 bases each). The CDR3 is made up of 18 amino acids. The germline V and J ends were trimmed by 0 bases and 7 bases, with 26 bases remaining between them. The germline CDR1 and CDR2 sequences are SGDLS and YYNGEE. For the CDR3, the DNA is TGTGCCAGCAGCGTAGAAAGGGGTACGACGGGGACAGCGGGGGAGCAGTACTTC. This translates into CASSVERGTTGTAGEQYF.

This sequence joins TRBV10-3 and TRBJ1-2; D is possibly TRBD1 (5 bases). Trimming cost V 3 bases and J 4 bases, with 12 bases left between them. This CDR3 has 14 residues. The germline V gene encodes CDR1 ENHRY and CDR2 SYGVKD. The CDR3 sequence is CAISDPDRLYGYTF. CDR3 bases: TGTGCCATCAGTGATCCCGACAGACTCTATGGCTACACCTTC.

In nucleotides, the CDR3 is TGCGCCAGCAGCTGGGGGACAGGGGGGATGAACACTGAAGCTTTCTTT. It translates to CASSWGTGGMNTEAFF. This chain connects TRBV5-1 to TRBJ1-1, with 11 positions matching TRBD1. The CDR3 contains 16 residues. Germline values: CDR1 SGHRS, CDR2 YFSETQ. V lost 3 bases, J lost 0 bases, and 4 bases stayed unmatched.

V gene TRBV4-1 combines with J gene TRBJ1-1; D gene uncertain. V was pared by 4 bases and J by 8 bases, with 23 bases between. The CDR3 consists of 16 residues. Germline loops: CDR1 MGHRA, CDR2 YSYEKL. In DNA, the CDR3 is TGCGCCAGCAGCCCGAAGGTGTACACCTCAATACCCGAAGCTTTCTTT. Its translation is CASSPKVYTSIPEAFF.

This chain joins TRBV5-1 and TRBJ2-3; 7 bases map to TRBD1. The V gene end was trimmed by 0 bases and the J gene end by 11 bases; junction bases not matched to a gene: 3. The CDR3 is 12 residues long. The V gene's germline CDR1 is SGHRS and CDR2 YFSETQ. The CDR3 bases are TGCGCCAGCAGCTTGGCAGGGACAGAGCAGTATTTT. This encodes CASSLAGTEQYF.

This clonotype was detected ten times or more. The chain is built from TRBV13 and TRBJ2-5; D not resolved. Germline CDR1 reads PRHDT; CDR2 reads FYEKMQ (reference sequence). The V gene lost 0 bases and the J gene lost 2 bases, with 4 bases spanning the gap. The CDR3 is made up of 13 amino acids. The CDR3 DNA follows: TGTGCCAGCAGCTTAGGAGGGCAAGAGACCCAGTACTTC. It is translated as CASSLGGQETQYF.